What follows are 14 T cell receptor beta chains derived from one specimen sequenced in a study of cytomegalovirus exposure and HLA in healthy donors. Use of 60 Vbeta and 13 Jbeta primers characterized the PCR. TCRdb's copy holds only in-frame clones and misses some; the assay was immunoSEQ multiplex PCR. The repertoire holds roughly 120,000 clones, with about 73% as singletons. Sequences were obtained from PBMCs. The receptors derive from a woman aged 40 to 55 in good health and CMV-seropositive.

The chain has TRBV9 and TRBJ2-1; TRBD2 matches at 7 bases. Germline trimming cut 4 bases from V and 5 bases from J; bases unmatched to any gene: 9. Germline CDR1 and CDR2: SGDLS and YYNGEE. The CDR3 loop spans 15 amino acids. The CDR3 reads CASSLRGTTDNEQFF. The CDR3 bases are TGTGCCAGCAGCTTACGCGGGACTACGGACAATGAGCAGTTCTTC. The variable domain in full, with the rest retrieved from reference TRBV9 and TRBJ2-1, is DSGVTQTPKHLITATGQRVTLRCSPRSGDLSVYWYQQSLDQGLQFLIQYYNGEERAKGNILERFSAQQFPDLHSELNLSSLELGDSALYFCASSLRGTTDNEQFFGPGTRLTVL.

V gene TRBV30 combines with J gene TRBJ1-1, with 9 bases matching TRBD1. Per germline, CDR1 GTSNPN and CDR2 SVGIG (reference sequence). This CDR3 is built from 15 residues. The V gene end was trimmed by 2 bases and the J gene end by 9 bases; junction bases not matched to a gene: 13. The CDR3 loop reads CAWSPPGTGGVKAFF. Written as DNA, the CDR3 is TGTGCCTGGAGTCCACCCGGCACAGGGGGCGTTAAAGCTTTCTTT. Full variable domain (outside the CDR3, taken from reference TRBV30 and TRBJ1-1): SQTIHQWPATLVQPVGSPLSLECTVEGTSNPNLYWYRQAAGRGLQLLFYSVGIGQISSEVPQNLSASRPQDRQFILSSKKLLLSDSGFYLCAWSPPGTGGVKAFFGQGTRLTVV.

Here the CDR3 reads CASSPGTGRTLGYEQYF. The CDR3 region has the DNA TGTGCCAGCAGCCCCGGGACAGGCCGTACCTTAGGCTACGAGCAGTACTTC. The rearrangement uses TRBV7-2 and TRBJ2-5; 8 nucleotides align to TRBD1. The DNA end lines up better with TRBJ2-7; the J call may be wrong. The CDR3 is 17 amino acids. Germline loops: CDR1 SGHTA, CDR2 FQGNSA.

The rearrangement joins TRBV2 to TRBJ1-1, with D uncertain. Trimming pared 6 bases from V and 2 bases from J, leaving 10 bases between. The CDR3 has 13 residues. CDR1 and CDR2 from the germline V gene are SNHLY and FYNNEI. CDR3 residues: CASRESLNTEAFF. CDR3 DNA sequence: TGTGCCAGCAGGGAGTCCCTAAACACTGAAGCTTTCTTT.

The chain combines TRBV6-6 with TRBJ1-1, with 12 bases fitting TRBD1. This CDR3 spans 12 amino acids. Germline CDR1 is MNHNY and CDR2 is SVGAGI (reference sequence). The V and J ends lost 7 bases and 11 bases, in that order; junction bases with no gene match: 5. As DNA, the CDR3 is TGTGCCAGCAAGGGACAGGGGGCCGGGGCTTTCTTT. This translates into CASKGQGAGAFF.

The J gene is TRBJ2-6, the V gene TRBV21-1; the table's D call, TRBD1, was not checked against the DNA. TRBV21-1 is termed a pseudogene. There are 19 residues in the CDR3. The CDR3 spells CASSKALFQGSSGANVLTF. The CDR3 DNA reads TGTGCCAGCAGCAAAGCGCTTTTCCAGGGGAGTTCTGGGGCCAACGTCCTGACTTTC.

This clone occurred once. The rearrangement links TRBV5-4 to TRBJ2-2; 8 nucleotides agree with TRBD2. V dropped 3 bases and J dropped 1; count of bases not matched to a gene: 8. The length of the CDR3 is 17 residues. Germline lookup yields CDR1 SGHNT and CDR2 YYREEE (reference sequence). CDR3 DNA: TGTGCCAGCAGCTGGGGTGGCCTAGCGGGGAACACCGGGGAGCTGTTTTTT. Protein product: CASSWGGLAGNTGELFF.

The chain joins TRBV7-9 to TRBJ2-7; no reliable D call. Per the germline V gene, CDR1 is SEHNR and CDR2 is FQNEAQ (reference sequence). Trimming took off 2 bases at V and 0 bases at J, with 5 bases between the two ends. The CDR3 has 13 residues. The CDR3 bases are TGTGCCAGCAGCTTACTAGGCTCCTACGAGCAGTACTTC. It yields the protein CASSLLGSYEQYF.

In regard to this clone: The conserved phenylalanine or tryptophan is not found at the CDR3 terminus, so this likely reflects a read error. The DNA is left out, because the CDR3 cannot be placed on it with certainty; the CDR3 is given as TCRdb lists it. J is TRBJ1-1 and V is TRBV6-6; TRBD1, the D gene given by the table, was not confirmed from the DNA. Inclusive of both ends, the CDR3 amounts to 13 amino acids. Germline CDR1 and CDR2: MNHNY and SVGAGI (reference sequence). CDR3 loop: CASSYSQDRVAFV.

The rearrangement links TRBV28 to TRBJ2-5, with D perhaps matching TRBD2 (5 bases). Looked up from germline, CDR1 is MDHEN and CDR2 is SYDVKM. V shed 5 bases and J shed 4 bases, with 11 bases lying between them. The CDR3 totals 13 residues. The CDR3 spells CASSLRTRETQYF. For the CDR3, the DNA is TGTGCCAGCAGTCTAAGGACTCGAGAGACCCAGTACTTC.

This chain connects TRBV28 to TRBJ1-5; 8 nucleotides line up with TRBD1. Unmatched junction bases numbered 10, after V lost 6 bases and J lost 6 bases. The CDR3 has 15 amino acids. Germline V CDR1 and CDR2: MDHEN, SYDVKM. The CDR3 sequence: CASRAGGQGTQPQHF. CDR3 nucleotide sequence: TGTGCCAGCAGAGCAGGAGGACAGGGTACTCAGCCCCAGCATTTT.

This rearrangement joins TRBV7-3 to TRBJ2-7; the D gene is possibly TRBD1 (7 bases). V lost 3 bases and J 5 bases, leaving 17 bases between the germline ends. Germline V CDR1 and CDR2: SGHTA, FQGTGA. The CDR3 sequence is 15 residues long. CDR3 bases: TGTGCCAGCAGCTTGGGGAGGACAGGCAGGAACGAGCAGTACTTC. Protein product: CASSLGRTGRNEQYF. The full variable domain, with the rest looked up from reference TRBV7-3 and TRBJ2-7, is GAGVSQTPSNKVTEKGKYVELRCDPISGHTALYWYRQSLGQGPEFLIYFQGTGAADDSGLPNDRFFAVRPEGSVSTLKIQRTERGDSAVYLCASSLGRTGRNEQYFGPGTRLTVT.

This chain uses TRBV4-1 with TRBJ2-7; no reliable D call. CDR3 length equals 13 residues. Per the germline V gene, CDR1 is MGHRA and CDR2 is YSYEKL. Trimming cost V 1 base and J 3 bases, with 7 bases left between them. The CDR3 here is CASSQGANYEQYF. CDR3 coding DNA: TGCGCCAGCAGCCAAGGGGCGAACTACGAGCAGTACTTC.

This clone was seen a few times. The CDR3 DNA is TGTGCCAGCAGTTTGACAGGGTTCCGGCCTGGCTACACCTTC. As protein: CASSLTGFRPGYTF. This chain joins TRBV6-5 and TRBJ1-2; 7 bases are a match to TRBD1. The germline gives CDR1 MNHEY, CDR2 SVGAGI. The V segment lost 4 bases and the J segment 7 bases; nucleotides outside the gene matches: 9. This CDR3 has 14 amino acids.